These 9 T cell receptor beta chains originate from one sample sequenced in a study of blood T cells in healthy people across ages. Together with a sample-barcoded 5' primer, a J-beta primer mix was included in a second PCR lasting roughly 6 to 12 cycles. MiXCR, applied by TCRdb to the 5' RACE reads, yields one record per CDR3 protein. Among under 850,000 distinct CDR3 sequences, 35% to 40% were seen once, and the ten largest hold 13%. The sequenced sample consisted of blood. All receptors derive from a man younger than 30 in good health.

The chain recombines TRBV2 with TRBJ1-2; D gene ambiguous. Germline-derived CDR1 and CDR2 are SNHLY and FYNNEI. Deletions cut 7 bases from V and 8 bases from J, with 11 bases between. The CDR3 is made up of 11 amino acids. The CDR3 DNA reads TGTGCCAGCATTGCACCCCGCGGCTACACCTTC. Amino acids: CASIAPRGYTF.

The chain recombines TRBV27 with TRBJ1-6, with D possibly TRBD1 on 6 matching bases. Germline-derived CDR1 and CDR2 are MNHEY and SMNVEV (reference sequence). This CDR3 contains 20 residues. V was shortened by 0 bases and J by 7 bases, with 25 bases between the two germline ends. The CDR3 region has the DNA TGTGCCAGCAGTTTATCTCGTTTAGTTCGTACAGGGAGAGGCAATTCACCCCTCCACTTT. This codes for CASSLSRLVRTGRGNSPLHF.

The V and J genes are TRBV12-3 or TRBV12-4 and TRBJ1-1; no firm D call. This CDR3 contains 16 residues. V lost 5 bases and J lost 2, with 18 bases in between. CDR3 in DNA: TGTGCCAGCAGTCCCGGGGTCCTGGGCATCAACACTGAAGCTTTCTTT. It is translated as CASSPGVLGINTEAFF.

This clonotype is a singleton in its sample. CDR3 sequence reads: CASSVGTAGMQNTIYF. Here the CDR3 DNA reads TGTGCCAGCAGTGTAGGGACCGCGGGGATGCAAAACACCATATATTTT. The chain couples TRBV3-1 to TRBJ1-3, with D tentatively TRBD1 (5 bases). Trimming removed 6 bases at V and 6 bases at J, with 21 bases between. CDR1 and CDR2 from the germline V gene are LGHDT and YNNKEL (reference sequence). The CDR3 extends over 16 amino acids.

This clonotype is medium-sized in the sample. V usage is TRBV11-2 and J usage is TRBJ2-3, with D maybe TRBD2 (6 bases). Germline V CDR1 and CDR2: SGHAT, FQNNGV. The ends were cut back, 3 bases at V and 0 bases at J, with 10 bases in the middle. CDR3 length: 15 residues. DNA for the CDR3: TGTGCCAGCAGCTTCGGGGGACCTAGCACAGATACGCAGTATTTT. It codes for CASSFGGPSTDTQYF.

The chain recombines TRBV5-1 with TRBJ2-1, with 7 bases aligning to TRBD2. Germline V gene lookup returns CDR1 SGHRS and CDR2 YFSETQ. Trimming at V came to 3 bases and at J to 7 bases, leaving 7 bases not matched to a gene. The CDR3 contains 14 residues. This CDR3 reads CASSSRTSKNEQFF. The DNA for the CDR3 is TGCGCCAGCAGCTCTCGGACTAGTAAGAATGAGCAGTTCTTC.

This clonotype was detected only a few times. The gene calls are TRBV28 and TRBJ2-4; no definite D call. Germline CDR1 is MDHEN and CDR2 is SYDVKM. The V end was cut by 1 base, the J end by 0 bases, with 10 bases between. CDR3 size: 16 residues. In nucleotides, the CDR3 is TGTGCCAGCAGTTTATTCGACTCCTTAGCCAAAAACATTCAGTACTTC. Its protein is CASSLFDSLAKNIQYF.

This clonotype has just a few counts. The chain couples TRBV20-1 to TRBJ2-5, with D unclear. Germline CDR1 DFQATT, CDR2 SNEGSKA (reference sequence). Trimming shortened V by 4 bases and J by 11 bases, and 11 bases separated the two germline ends. This CDR3 is built from 10 residues. The CDR3 loop reads CSATVNEQYF. The CDR3 nucleotides are TGCAGTGCTACTGTTAATGAGCAGTACTTC.

This clonotype was observed a few times. The chain recombines TRBV12-3 or TRBV12-4 with TRBJ2-7; 7 bases match TRBD1. The CDR3 spans 15 residues. J was trimmed by 4 bases and V by 5 bases; bases with no gene match: 11. The CDR3 nucleotides are TGTGCCAGCAGTCCACGCAGACAGGGACCATACGAGCAGTACTTC. Translating it yields CASSPRRQGPYEQYF.